These 9 T cell receptor beta chains originate from one sample sequenced in a study of blood T cell repertoires in COVID-19. Profiling relied on immunoSEQ multiplex PCR, and the TCRdb table lists in-frame clones only, not all of them. The table has 170,000 or so clones, 90% to 95% seen once. Sequenced input: peripheral blood. The receptors were gathered from a man in his forties or fifties with acute or convalescent COVID-19.

CDR3 sequence: CASSIGGGLADYNEQFF. CDR3 nucleotide sequence: TGTGCCAGTAGTATTGGGGGGGGACTAGCGGATTACAATGAGCAGTTCTTC. The gene calls are TRBV19 and TRBJ2-1; 11 bases align to TRBD2. V trimming: 3 bases; J trimming: 4 bases; junction bases outside the gene matches: 8. The CDR3 totals 17 residues. The germline V gene has CDR1 LNHDA and CDR2 SQIVND (reference sequence).

The rearrangement links TRBV28 to TRBJ1-5, with a possible D match to TRBD1 (5 bases). V was cut by 2 bases and J by 0 bases, with 17 bases left in between. The CDR3 spans 18 residues. Germline V lookup: CDR1 MDHEN, CDR2 SYDVKM. CDR3 in amino acids: CASSLRGGGQYSNQPQHF. DNA of the CDR3: TGTGCCAGCAGTTTAAGGGGCGGTGGGCAATATAGCAATCAGCCCCAGCATTTT.

The chain combines TRBV19 with TRBJ2-7; 9 bases agree with TRBD1. CDR3 length equals 15 residues. Trimming at V came to 5 bases and at J to 6 bases, leaving 11 bases not matched to a gene. From germline, CDR1 is LNHDA and CDR2 SQIVND (reference sequence). DNA of the CDR3: TGTGCCAGTAGTGTCACCCGGGACAGGGAGGCCGAGCAGTACTTC. Residues: CASSVTRDREAEQYF.

The V gene is TRBV28, the J gene TRBJ1-6; a weak D match, TRBD1 (5 bases). V was clipped by 8 bases and J by 4 bases, with 21 bases between them. CDR3 length equals 17 residues. Germline V gene sequence: CDR1 MDHEN, CDR2 SYDVKM. This chain's CDR3 is CASGSGGGSRYNSPLHF. The CDR3 DNA is TGTGCCAGCGGATCCGGGGGTGGCAGTAGGTATAATTCACCCCTCCACTTT.

This clone appeared once. V gene TRBV2 combines with J gene TRBJ2-2; 8 bases agree with TRBD1. V lost 3 bases, J lost 4 bases, and 7 bases stayed unmatched. Germline-derived CDR1 and CDR2 are SNHLY and FYNNEI. The CDR3 extends over 16 amino acids. CDR3 sequence (DNA): TGTGCCAGCAGTGACCACAGGGGGAGAATCACCGGGGAGCTGTTTTTT. Translation: CASSDHRGRITGELFF. Full variable domain (missing parts from reference TRBV2 and TRBJ2-2): EPEVTQTPSHQVTQMGQEVILRCVPISNHLYFYWYRQILGQKVEFLVSFYNNEISEKSEIFDDQFSVERPDGSNFTLKIRSTKLEDSAMYFCASSDHRGRITGELFFGEGSRLTVL.

V and J are TRBV6-2 or TRBV6-3 and TRBJ2-6; TRBD1 might be the D (5 bases). The CDR3 loop spans 19 amino acids. Trimming left V 0 bases short and J 2 bases short, with 17 bases between. Germline V gene data show CDR1 as MNHEY and CDR2 as SVGEGT. The CDR3 loop is CASSYSSDSYRPGANVLTF. DNA for the CDR3: TGTGCCAGCAGTTACTCGAGTGACAGTTACCGCCCTGGGGCCAACGTCCTGACTTTC.

The chain joins TRBV7-9 to TRBJ1-6; 8 bases are a match to TRBD1. Unmatched junction bases numbered 5, after V lost 4 bases and J lost 9 bases. CDR3 length: 14 residues. Germline V gene data show CDR1 as SEHNR and CDR2 as FQNEAQ (reference sequence). The CDR3 loop is CASSYGQGSSPLHF. The CDR3 nucleotides read TGTGCCAGCAGCTACGGACAGGGAAGTTCACCCCTCCACTTT.

This clone has just one count. This chain connects TRBV5-1 to TRBJ2-7; TRBD2 matches 11 bases. Germline V gene sequence: CDR1 SGHRS, CDR2 YFSETQ. V dropped 3 bases and J dropped 3; count of bases not matched to a gene: 5. CDR3 length: 15 amino acids. CDR3 region: CASSSGGTSGYEQYF. CDR3 DNA sequence: TGCGCCAGCAGCTCGGGCGGGACTAGCGGCTACGAGCAGTACTTC.

The rearrangement joins TRBV19 to TRBJ2-7; 13 bases fit TRBD2. The V gene's germline CDR1 is LNHDA and CDR2 SQIVND (reference sequence). Trimming removed 5 bases from V and 3 bases from J; junction bases left unmatched: 7. The length of the CDR3 is 16 residues. The CDR3 reads CASSGLAGVGIYEQYF. In DNA, the CDR3 is TGTGCCAGTAGTGGACTAGCGGGAGTCGGTATCTACGAGCAGTACTTC.